A selection of T cell receptor beta chains follows, all from one sample in a study of response to subunit inactivated influenza vaccine. TCRdb re-called the RT-PCR reads through MiXCR, storing one row per CDR3 protein. The sample shows roughly 790,000 distinct CDR3 sequences, about 20% of them seen only once. The starting material was PBMCs from blood, obtained around 5 days after vaccination. The receptors here all came from a man aged 50 to 60 who received an inactivated influenza vaccine. CDR3s include the opening cysteine and the closing phenylalanine or tryptophan. Fields, in order: V gene, clone size, D gene, J gene, CDR3 length, CDR3 DNA, CDR3 protein. D genes are given only for firm matches. Some rows have no size entry. The others give once, few or many, or a class for an expanded clone.

TRBV28	.	.	TRBJ1-6	14	TGTGCCAGCAGACTGGTGGGCAGTTCTTCACCCCTCCACTTT	CASRLVGSSSPLHF
TRBV13	.	.	TRBJ1-5	14	TGTGCCAGCAGCTTAGGTGGGAGGCATCAGCCCCAGCATTTT	CASSLGGRHQPQHF
TRBV21-1	.	.	TRBJ2-1	14	TGTGCCAGCATGCGTCCGAGCTCCTACAATGAGCAGTTCTTC	CASMRPSSYNEQFF
TRBV6-5	few	TRBD1	TRBJ2-2	17	TGTGCCAGCAGTTACTCGAGGGGACAGGGTAGCGCTGGGGAGCTGTTTTTT	CASSYSRGQGSAGELFF
TRBV18	.	TRBD1	TRBJ1-1	13	TGTGCCAGCTCAGACAGGGGTGGAACTGAAGCTTTCTTT	CASSDRGGTEAFF
TRBV20-1	.	.	TRBJ2-1	16	TGCAGTGCTAGAGATACCCATGGGAGCTCCTACAATGAGCAGTTCTTC	CSARDTHGSSYNEQFF
TRBV5-1	few	TRBD1	TRBJ2-1	15	TGCGCCAGCAGCTTCGGACAGGGGGGTTTCTATGAGCAGTTCTTC	CASSFGQGGFYEQFF
TRBV11-2	many	.	TRBJ1-2	15	TGTGCCAGCAGCTCTATGATGAAGGGCTCTTATGGCTACACCTTC	CASSSMMKGSYGYTF
TRBV7-2	.	TRBD1	TRBJ2-4	14	TGTGCCAGCAGCTCTCGGACAGGGACGGACATTCAGTACTTC	CASSSRTGTDIQYF
TRBV6-5	few	.	TRBJ2-3	13	TGTGCCAGCAGTTACCACCGCACAGATACGCAGTATTTT	CASSYHRTDTQYF
TRBV15	few	TRBD1	TRBJ1-6	18	TGTGCCACCAGCAGAGAAGCAGGGGGCTACTCCTATAATTCACCCCTCCACTTT	CATSREAGGYSYNSPLHF
TRBV27	.	TRBD1	TRBJ2-1	16	TGTGCCAGCAGTTTAAGGTTGGGGACAGCCTACAATGAGCAGTTCTTC	CASSLRLGTAYNEQFF
TRBV20-1	.	TRBD2	TRBJ2-1	14	TGCAGTGCTAGAGAAACTAGCGGGTGGGATGAGCAGTTCTTC	CSARETSGWDEQFF
TRBV9	few	.	TRBJ2-7	15	TGTGCCAGCAGCGAGGGACCGACACCTTCCTACGAGCAGTACTTC	CASSEGPTPSYEQYF
TRBV7-2	few	.	TRBJ2-1	13	TGTGCCAGCAGCTTATCTATTAGACGGGAGCAGTTCTTC	CASSLSIRREQFF
TRBV7-2	.	.	TRBJ2-3	14	TGTGCCAGCCGGGCCAGGGCGGGCACAGATACGCAGTATTTT	CASRARAGTDTQYF
TRBV10-1	few	TRBD1	TRBJ2-1	14	TGCGCCAGCAGTGAGTCGGGGGACAGCAATGAGCAGTTCTTC	CASSESGDSNEQFF
TRBV27	few	.	TRBJ2-4	9	TGTGCCAGCAGTTTTCCTCAGTACTTC	CASSFPQYF
TRBV7-9	.	.	TRBJ2-1	14	TGTGCCAGCAGTACTACCGGGTACAAAAACAAACCGTTCTTC	CASSTTGYKNKPFF
TRBV29-1	few	TRBD2	TRBJ2-1	17	TGCAGCGTGGAGGGACTAGCGGGAGGAAGCTCCTACAATGAGCAGTTCTTC	CSVEGLAGGSSYNEQFF
TRBV3-1	few	.	TRBJ2-5	15	TGTGCCAGCAGCCACTCAACGGGGGGCATAGAGACCCAGTACTTC	CASSHSTGGIETQYF
TRBV24-1	few	TRBD1	TRBJ2-7	13	TGTGCCACCAGTGATGACAGGGCCTACGAGCAGTACTTC	CATSDDRAYEQYF
TRBV20-1	few	.	TRBJ2-2	14	TGCAGTGCTAGTATTGGGGCGGTCACCGGGGAGCTGTTTTTT	CSASIGAVTGELFF
TRBV5-1	.	TRBD1	TRBJ2-7	15	TGCGCCAGCAGCCGCGGCGAGGGGGCGGACTACGAGCAGTACTTC	CASSRGEGADYEQYF
TRBV28	.	.	TRBJ2-5	15	TGTGCCAGCAGTTCCCGACTTTTGACCCAAGAGACCCAGTACTTC	CASSSRLLTQETQYF
TRBV4-1	.	.	TRBJ2-5	13	TGCGCCAGCAGACAGGGTTCGGATGAGACCCAGTACTTC	CASRQGSDETQYF
TRBV2	few	TRBD2	TRBJ2-1	15	TGTGCCTCACGACTAGCGGAGAACGTTTTGGATGAGCAGTTCTTC	CASRLAENVLDEQFF
TRBV20-1	few	.	TRBJ2-7	13	TGCAGTGCCTATGACAGAAGCTCCTACGAGCAGTACTTC	CSAYDRSSYEQYF
TRBV5-1	few	TRBD1	TRBJ1-6	15	TGCGCCAGCAGCTTGGATGGGACAGATAATTCACCCCTCCACTTT	CASSLDGTDNSPLHF
TRBV7-2	few	.	TRBJ2-7	16	TGTGCCAGCAGCCATCTCGGACGGACGAGCTCCTACGAGCAGTACTTC	CASSHLGRTSSYEQYF
TRBV5-1	.	TRBD2	TRBJ2-5	15	TGCGCCAGCAGCTTGGCGACTAGCAGACAAGAGACCCAGTACTTC	CASSLATSRQETQYF
TRBV20-1	few	.	TRBJ2-5	14	TGCAGTGCTAGAGGCGGTACATCCCAAGAGACCCAGTACTTC	CSARGGTSQETQYF
TRBV20-1	few	.	TRBJ2-7	14	TGCAGTGCTAGGGGACCGGGACTGAAATACGAGCAGTACTTC	CSARGPGLKYEQYF
TRBV6-1	once	TRBD1	TRBJ2-5	14	TGTGCCAGCAGTGTAGACAGGGTCGTGGAGACCCAGTACTTC	CASSVDRVVETQYF
TRBV7-8	.	.	TRBJ2-7	15	TGTGCCAGCAGCTTAGATAGGACGACTAATAGCGAGCAGTACTTC	CASSLDRTTNSEQYF
TRBV7-9	.	TRBD2	TRBJ2-7	14	TGTGCCAGCAGCTTATCGCTAGCGGGAAACGAGCAGTACTTC	CASSLSLAGNEQYF
TRBV28	few	.	TRBJ2-7	15	TGTGCCAGCAGTCCGGCCTTAGGGGGGGTCGACGAGCAGTACTTC	CASSPALGGVDEQYF
TRBV12-3/TRBV12-4	few	.	TRBJ1-5	15	TGTGCCAGCAGTTCGGGACCGAGTAGCAATCAGCCCCAGCATTTT	CASSSGPSSNQPQHF
TRBV28	many	.	TRBJ2-5	13	TGTGCCAGCAGTTGGGGGCGCGGAGAGACCCAGTACTTC	CASSWGRGETQYF
TRBV20-1	few	TRBD1	TRBJ2-7	11	TGCAGTGGGACAGGGGGCTACGAGCAGTACTTC	CSGTGGYEQYF
TRBV6-1	.	TRBD2	TRBJ2-1	18	TGTGCCCGCAGTCCCACTAGCGGCCAGCTGATTTCCTACAATGAGCAGTTCTTC	CARSPTSGQLISYNEQFF
TRBV29-1	.	TRBD1	TRBJ1-2	11	TGCAGCGTTGCCCCGGACAGGGGGAGGACCTTC	CSVAPDRGRTF
TRBV7-9	.	.	TRBJ1-4	13	TGTGCCAGCAGTGGACAACTTAATGAAAAACTGTTTTTT	CASSGQLNEKLFF
TRBV9	few	TRBD1	TRBJ2-7	15	TGTGCCAGCAGCCCGTTCGAGGGGGCTTCCTACGAGCAGTACTTC	CASSPFEGASYEQYF
TRBV7-9	few	TRBD1	TRBJ2-3	15	TGTGCCAGCAGCCATTCCGGGACAGGATCAGATACGCAGTATTTT	CASSHSGTGSDTQYF
TRBV28	many	TRBD1	TRBJ1-1	15	TGTGCCAGCAGTTTAGGGGGACAGGGGAACACTGAAGCTTTCTTT	CASSLGGQGNTEAFF
TRBV28	few	TRBD2	TRBJ2-7	16	TGTGCCAGCAGCACTAGCGGGGGGGCCCTCGTCCACGAGCAGTACTTC	CASSTSGGALVHEQYF
TRBV6-1	.	.	TRBJ2-5	15	TGTGCCAGCAGGTCTAGTGGGACCTCGCAAGAGACCCAGTACTTC	CASRSSGTSQETQYF
TRBV6-1	.	.	TRBJ2-1	16	TGTGCCAGCAGTGAAGTTTCAGGGAACCACTACAATGAGCAGTTCTTC	CASSEVSGNHYNEQFF
TRBV2	once	.	TRBJ2-5	16	TGTGCCAGCAAAACCCCGATAGGGTCTAACCAAGAGACCCAGTACTTC	CASKTPIGSNQETQYF
TRBV6-1	.	TRBD2	TRBJ2-3	15	TGTGCCAGCAACGTCAAGACTAGCGGCACAGATACGCAGTATTTT	CASNVKTSGTDTQYF
TRBV20-1	.	TRBD1	TRBJ1-5	15	TGCAGTGCTAGTGCCCCGACAGGGTTCACTCAGCCCCAGCATTTT	CSASAPTGFTQPQHF
TRBV28	.	TRBD2	TRBJ2-5	15	TGTGCCAGCAGTTTGGGCGGGGGGGCGGAAGAGACCCAGTACTTC	CASSLGGGAEETQYF